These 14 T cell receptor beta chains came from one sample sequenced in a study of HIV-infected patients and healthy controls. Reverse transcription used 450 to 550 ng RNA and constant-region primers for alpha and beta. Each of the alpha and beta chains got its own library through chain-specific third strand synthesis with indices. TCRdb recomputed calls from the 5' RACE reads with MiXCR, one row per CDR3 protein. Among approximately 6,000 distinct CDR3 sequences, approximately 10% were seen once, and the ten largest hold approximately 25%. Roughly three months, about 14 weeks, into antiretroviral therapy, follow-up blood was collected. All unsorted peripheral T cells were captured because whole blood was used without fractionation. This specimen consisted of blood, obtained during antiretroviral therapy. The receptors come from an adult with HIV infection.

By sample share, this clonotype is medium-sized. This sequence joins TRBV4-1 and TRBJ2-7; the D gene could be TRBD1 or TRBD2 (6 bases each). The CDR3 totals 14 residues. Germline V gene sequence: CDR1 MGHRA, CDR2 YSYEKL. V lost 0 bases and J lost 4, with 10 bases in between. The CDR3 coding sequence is TGCGCCAGCAGCCAAGAGAGAGGGGGGTACGAGCAGTACTTC. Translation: CASSQERGGYEQYF.

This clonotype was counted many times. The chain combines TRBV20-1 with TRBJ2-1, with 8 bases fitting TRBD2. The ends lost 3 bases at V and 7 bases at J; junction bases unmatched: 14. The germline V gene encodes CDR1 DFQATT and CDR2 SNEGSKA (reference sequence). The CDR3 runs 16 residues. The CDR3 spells CSASLTSGGYLNEQFF. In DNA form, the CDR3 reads TGCAGTGCTAGTCTAACTAGCGGCGGGTACCTTAATGAGCAGTTCTTC.

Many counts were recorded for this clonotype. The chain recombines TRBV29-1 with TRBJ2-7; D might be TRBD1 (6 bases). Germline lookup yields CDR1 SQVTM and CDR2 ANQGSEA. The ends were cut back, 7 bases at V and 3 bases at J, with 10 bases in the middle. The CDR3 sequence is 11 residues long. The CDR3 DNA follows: TGCAGCGCCAGACAGGACTACGAGCAGTACTTC. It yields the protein CSARQDYEQYF.

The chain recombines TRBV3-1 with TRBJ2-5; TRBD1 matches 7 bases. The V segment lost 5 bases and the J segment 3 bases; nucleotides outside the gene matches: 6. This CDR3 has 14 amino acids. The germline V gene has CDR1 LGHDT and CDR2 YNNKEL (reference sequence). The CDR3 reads CASSIRQGEETQYF. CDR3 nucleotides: TGTGCCAGCAGCATCCGACAGGGAGAAGAGACCCAGTACTTC.

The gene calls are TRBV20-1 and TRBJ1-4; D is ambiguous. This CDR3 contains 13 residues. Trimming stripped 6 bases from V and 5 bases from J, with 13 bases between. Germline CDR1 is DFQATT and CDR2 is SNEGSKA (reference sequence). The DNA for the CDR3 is TGCAGTGCGCTCGACACTGCGAATGAAAAACTGTTTTTT. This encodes CSALDTANEKLFF.

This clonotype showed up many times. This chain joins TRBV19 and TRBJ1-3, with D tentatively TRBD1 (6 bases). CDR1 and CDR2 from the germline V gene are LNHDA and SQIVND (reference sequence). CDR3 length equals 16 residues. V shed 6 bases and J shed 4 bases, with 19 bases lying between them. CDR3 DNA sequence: TGTGCCAGTAGGATGGGGGGCTCCTTACGAGGAAACACCATATATTTT. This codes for CASRMGGSLRGNTIYF.

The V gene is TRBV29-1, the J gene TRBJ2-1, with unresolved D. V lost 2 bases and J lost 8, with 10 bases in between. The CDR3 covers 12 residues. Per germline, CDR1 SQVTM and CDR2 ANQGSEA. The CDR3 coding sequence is TGCAGCGTTGAACACAGAGTGCATGAGCAGTTCTTC. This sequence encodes CSVEHRVHEQFF.

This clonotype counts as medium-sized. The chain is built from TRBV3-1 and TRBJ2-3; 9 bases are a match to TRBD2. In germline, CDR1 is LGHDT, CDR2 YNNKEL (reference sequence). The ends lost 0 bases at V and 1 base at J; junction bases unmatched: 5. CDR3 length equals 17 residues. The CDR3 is CASSQDQLAGRTDTQYF. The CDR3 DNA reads TGTGCCAGCAGCCAAGATCAGCTAGCGGGGCGCACAGATACGCAGTATTTT.

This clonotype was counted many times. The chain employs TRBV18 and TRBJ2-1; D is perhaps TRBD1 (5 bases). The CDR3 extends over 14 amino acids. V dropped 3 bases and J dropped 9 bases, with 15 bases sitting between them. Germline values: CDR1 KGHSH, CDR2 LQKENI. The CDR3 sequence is CASSPRTGRSEQFF. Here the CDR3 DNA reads TGTGCCAGCTCACCCAGAACAGGACGGAGTGAGCAGTTCTTC.

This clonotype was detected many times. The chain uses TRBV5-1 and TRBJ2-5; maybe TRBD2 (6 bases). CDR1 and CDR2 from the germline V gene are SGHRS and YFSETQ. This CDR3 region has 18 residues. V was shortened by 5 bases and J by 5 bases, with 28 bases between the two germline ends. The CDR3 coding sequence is TGCGCCAGCAGGCAGAACCCAGGGACTGCCGGCAGGCCGGAGACCCAGTACTTC. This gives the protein CASRQNPGTAGRPETQYF.

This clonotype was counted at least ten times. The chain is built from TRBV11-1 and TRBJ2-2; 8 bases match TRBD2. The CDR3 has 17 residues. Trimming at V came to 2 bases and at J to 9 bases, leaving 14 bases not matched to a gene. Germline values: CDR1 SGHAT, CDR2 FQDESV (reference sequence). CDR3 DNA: TGTGCCAGCAGCTTATACCCCCGGGGGGGCCCGGATAGGGAGCTGTTTTTT. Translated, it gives CASSLYPRGGPDRELFF. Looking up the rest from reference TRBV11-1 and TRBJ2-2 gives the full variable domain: EAEVAQSPRYKITEKSQAVAFWCDPISGHATLYWYRQILGQGPELLVQFQDESVVDDSQLPKDRFSAERLKGVDSTLKIQPAELGDSAMYLCASSLYPRGGPDRELFFGEGSRLTVL.

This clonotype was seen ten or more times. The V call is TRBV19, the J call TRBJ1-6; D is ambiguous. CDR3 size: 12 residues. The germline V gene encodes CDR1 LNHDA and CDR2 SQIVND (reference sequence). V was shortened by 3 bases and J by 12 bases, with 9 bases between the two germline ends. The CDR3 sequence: CASSISAGPLHF. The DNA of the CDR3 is TGTGCCAGTAGTATCTCGGCAGGACCCCTCCACTTT.

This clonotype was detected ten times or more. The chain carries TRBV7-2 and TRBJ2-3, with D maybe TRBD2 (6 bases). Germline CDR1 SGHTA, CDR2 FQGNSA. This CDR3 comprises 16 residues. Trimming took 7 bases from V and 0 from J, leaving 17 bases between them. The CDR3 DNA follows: TGTGCCAGCACCTCCCAGTGGGGGACTAGCACAGATACGCAGTATTTT. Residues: CASTSQWGTSTDTQYF.

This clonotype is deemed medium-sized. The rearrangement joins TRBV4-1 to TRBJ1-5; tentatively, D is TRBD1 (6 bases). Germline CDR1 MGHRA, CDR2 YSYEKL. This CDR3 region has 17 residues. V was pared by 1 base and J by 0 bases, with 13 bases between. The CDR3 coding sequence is TGCGCCAGCAGCCAAGGGGGGACATCTTATAGCAATCAGCCCCAGCATTTT. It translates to CASSQGGTSYSNQPQHF.